This TCR beta chain is drawn from a study of cytomegalovirus exposure and HLA in healthy donors. CDR3 length: 16 amino acids. Germline V lookup: CDR1 MDHEN, CDR2 SYDVKM. Deletions cut 7 bases from V and 0 bases from J, with 17 bases between. PCR employed 60 Vbeta and 13 Jbeta primers. This table comes from immunoSEQ multiplex PCR, and its TCRdb copy is limited to in-frame clones, with some not included. This table has about 160,000 clones, 77% appearing once. Sample: PBMCs. This TCR was recovered from a man younger than 45 in good health and CMV-seropositive. The chain employs TRBV28 and TRBJ2-3; unclear D gene. CDR3 region: CASTIVEESSTDTQYF. Written as DNA, the CDR3 is TGTGCCAGCACAATAGTCGAGGAAAGTAGCACAGATACGCAGTATTTT.